These 19 T cell receptor beta chains were all obtained from the same sample, sequenced in a study of beta chain features in type 1 diabetes. Sequencing targeted expressed TCRB transcripts, as all isolated RNA had been reverse transcribed. Profiled with immunoSEQ multiplex PCR; TCRdb holds only in-frame clones, not every one. The data contain under 550,000 clones, over 9.5% of them seen just once; the ten biggest clones take up 0.035% to 0.05%. The sequencing input was naive CD4+ T cells from blood. The receptors shown here come from a woman between 18 and 29 years old in good health.

This rearrangement joins TRBV4-3 to TRBJ1-1, with TRBD1 as a possible D gene (5 bases). V gave up 1 base and J gave up 0 bases, with 9 bases separating them. CDR3 length equals 15 residues. Germline V CDR1 and CDR2: LGHNA, YSLEER. CDR3 bases: TGCGCCAGCAGCCAAGTGGAGGGGCTGAACACTGAAGCTTTCTTT. This sequence encodes CASSQVEGLNTEAFF.

The gene calls are TRBV7-2 and TRBJ2-5; D not certain. Trimming left V 5 bases short and J 4 bases short, with 8 bases between. The germline CDR1 and CDR2 sequences are SGHTA and FQGNSA. This CDR3 region has 12 residues. This CDR3 is CASSPDTETQYF. CDR3 bases: TGTGCCAGCAGCCCTGACACAGAGACCCAGTACTTC.

This clone was seen a few times. The CDR3 DNA reads TGCGCCAGCAGCTTTGGGACGGGATCCTACGAGCAGTACTTC. It is translated as CASSFGTGSYEQYF. The chain couples TRBV5-1 to TRBJ2-7; the D call may be TRBD1 or TRBD2 (5 bases each). V dropped 2 bases and J dropped 1 base, with 10 bases sitting between them. The CDR3 sequence is 14 residues long. Looked up from germline, CDR1 is SGHRS and CDR2 is YFSETQ.

This clone was recorded a few times. This chain connects TRBV4-3 to TRBJ2-7; the D is unclear. The length of the CDR3 is 13 residues. V was shortened by 4 bases and J by 4 bases, with 11 bases between the two germline ends. Germline CDR1 is LGHNA and CDR2 is YSLEER. The CDR3 sequence: CASSLRTDYEQYF. The CDR3 DNA follows: TGCGCCAGCAGCCTCCGGACCGATTACGAGCAGTACTTC.

This clone has only a few counts. J is TRBJ1-2 and V is TRBV7-9; unclear D gene. V lost 5 bases and J lost 11, with 18 bases in between. The CDR3 covers 13 residues. Germline loops: CDR1 SEHNR, CDR2 FQNEAQ (reference sequence). The CDR3, as DNA: TGTGCCAGCAGCCCCCATGCCAGTATAATTTACACCTTC. Residues: CASSPHASIIYTF.

This clone has a handful of counts. The V gene is TRBV16, the J gene TRBJ2-5; maybe TRBD2 (5 bases). This CDR3 has 15 amino acids. Trimming removed 2 bases at V and 5 bases at J, with 15 bases between. CDR1 and CDR2 from the germline V gene are KGHSY and FQNENV. The CDR3 region is CASSQGIRSGETQYF. CDR3 in DNA: TGTGCCAGCAGCCAAGGAATTCGCTCGGGGGAGACCCAGTACTTC.

This clone has more than one count but fewer than ten. The chain carries TRBV21-1 and TRBJ2-7; the table's D call, TRBD2, has no DNA check behind it. TRBV21-1 is annotated as a pseudogene. There are 17 residues in the CDR3. The CDR3 reads CASMAALLCGSSYEQYV. CDR3 DNA: TGTGCCAGCATGGCGGCCCTATTGTGTGGTAGCTCCTACGAGCAGTACGTC.

The chain is built from TRBV28 and TRBJ2-1; a weak D match, TRBD2 (6 bases). Trimming stripped 5 bases from V and 2 bases from J, with 13 bases between. Looked up from germline, CDR1 is MDHEN and CDR2 is SYDVKM. The CDR3 runs 15 residues. CDR3 bases: TGTGCCAGCAGTGAAGGAGGGTTCACCTACAATGAGCAGTTCTTC. The encoded protein is CASSEGGFTYNEQFF.

The genes are TRBV6-5 and TRBJ2-1; TRBD1 aligns across 10 bases. After removal of 5 bases from V and 2 bases from J, the junction contained 0 bases not matched to a gene. Germline V lookup: CDR1 MNHEY, CDR2 SVGAGI. This CDR3 has 14 amino acids. CDR3 residues: CASSGTGAYNEQFF. In DNA, the CDR3 is TGTGCCAGCAGTGGGACAGGGGCCTACAATGAGCAGTTCTTC.

This sequence joins TRBV5-1 and TRBJ2-7; perhaps TRBD2 as D (5 bases). The CDR3 runs 16 residues. Trimming shortened V by 2 bases and J by 0 bases, and 15 bases separated the two germline ends. Germline assignment: CDR1 SGHRS and CDR2 YFSETQ. In DNA form, the CDR3 reads TGCGCCAGCAGCTTAAGCAGCGGAATAAGCTCCTACGAGCAGTACTTC. Its translation is CASSLSSGISSYEQYF.

This clone was observed a few times. The rearrangement joins TRBV29-1 to TRBJ1-1; tentative D call: TRBD1 (6 bases). V was trimmed by 4 bases and J by 3 bases, leaving 12 bases between them. This CDR3 is 13 amino acids long. CDR1 SQVTM and CDR2 ANQGSEA come from the germline V gene. The CDR3 DNA sequence: TGCAGCGTTGGCAGGGGCCCTTACACTGAAGCTTTCTTT. The encoded protein is CSVGRGPYTEAFF.

There are a few counts of this clone. The chain combines TRBV29-1 with TRBJ1-1; TRBD1 might be the D (5 bases). Germline V gene lookup returns CDR1 SQVTM and CDR2 ANQGSEA. The CDR3 spans 14 residues. Deletions cut 7 bases from V and 2 bases from J, with 17 bases between. The CDR3 sequence: CSGSSGHQNTEAFF. CDR3 coding DNA: TGCAGCGGGTCATCGGGGCACCAAAACACTGAAGCTTTCTTT.

In its sample, this clone was seen a few times. V gene TRBV5-5 combines with J gene TRBJ2-3; perhaps TRBD2 as D (6 bases). CDR1 and CDR2 (germline): SGHKS, YYEKEE (reference sequence). The CDR3 extends over 14 amino acids. V lost 4 bases and J 2 bases, leaving 11 bases between the germline ends. CDR3 sequence reads: CASSPSAYTDTQYF. CDR3 bases: TGTGCCAGCAGCCCTAGCGCCTACACAGATACGCAGTATTTT. The whole variable domain, filled in from reference TRBV5-5 and TRBJ2-3, reads DAGVTQSPTHLIKTRGQQVTLRCSPISGHKSVSWYQQVLGQGPQFIFQYYEKEERGRGNFPDRFSARQFPNYSSELNVNALLLGDSALYLCASSPSAYTDTQYFGPGTRLTVL.

The chain couples TRBV27 to TRBJ2-1, with TRBD2 matching over 13 bases. Germline V gene data show CDR1 as MNHEY and CDR2 as SMNVEV (reference sequence). The length of the CDR3 is 19 residues. V lost 2 bases to trimming and J lost 4 bases; unmatched junction nucleotides: 11. The CDR3 loop is CASSLRRLAGGTAYNEQFF. DNA of the CDR3: TGTGCCAGCAGTTTAAGGAGACTAGCGGGAGGCACCGCTTACAATGAGCAGTTCTTC.

This clone was observed a few times. The chain couples TRBV5-1 to TRBJ2-1, with D maybe TRBD1 (6 bases). V lost 4 bases, J lost 3 bases, and 20 bases lay in between. There are 17 residues in the CDR3. Germline-derived CDR1 and CDR2 are SGHRS and YFSETQ. CDR3 bases: TGCGCCAGCAGCAGATCAGGGGCCTCTGCGTTCTACAATGAGCAGTTCTTC. It yields the protein CASSRSGASAFYNEQFF. The entire variable domain, with the rest obtained from reference TRBV5-1 and TRBJ2-1, is as follows: KAGVTQTPRYLIKTRGQQVTLSCSPISGHRSVSWYQQTPGQGLQFLFEYFSETQRNKGNFPGRFSGRQFSNSRSEMNVSTLELGDSALYLCASSRSGASAFYNEQFFGPGTRLTVL.

The sample holds a few counts of this clone. The V call is TRBV5-4, the J call TRBJ2-3; D call uncertain. This CDR3 spans 13 amino acids. Germline CDR1 reads SGHNT; CDR2 reads YYREEE (reference sequence). V lost 4 bases, J lost 3 bases, and 9 bases lay in between. The CDR3 spells CASSTDATDTQYF. In DNA, the CDR3 is TGTGCCAGCAGCACGGACGCAACAGATACGCAGTATTTT.

This clone has a handful of counts. V gene TRBV4-3 combines with J gene TRBJ2-4, with a tentative D call TRBD1 (6 bases). This CDR3 comprises 14 residues. CDR1 is LGHNA and CDR2 is YSLEER in the germline V gene. Trimming stripped 4 bases from V and 9 bases from J, with 16 bases between. This CDR3 is CASSLGQGSAIQYF. CDR3 coding DNA: TGCGCCAGCAGCCTGGGGCAGGGGAGCGCCATTCAGTACTTC.

This clone turned up a few times. The genes are TRBV23-1 and TRBJ2-1; no definite D call. TRBV23-1 is noted as an ORF with a role that remains uncertain. The CDR3 runs 17 residues. V lost 7 bases and J lost 1, with 20 bases in between. The CDR3 DNA is TGCGCCAGCACCCTGGACGGACCGAAAGAATCCTACAATGAGCAGTTCTTC. It encodes CASTLDGPKESYNEQFF.

This clone showed up just a few times. The chain has TRBV7-9 and TRBJ2-1, with 8 bases that match TRBD1. The CDR3 spans 14 residues. The V and J ends lost 4 bases and 8 bases, in that order; junction bases with no gene match: 7. Germline V lookup: CDR1 SEHNR, CDR2 FQNEAQ (reference sequence). The CDR3 sequence: CASSSGQGADEQFF. CDR3 bases: TGTGCCAGCAGCTCCGGCCAGGGGGCCGATGAGCAGTTCTTC.